This entry lists 15 T cell receptor beta chains sequenced from one sample in a study of blood T cell repertoires in COVID-19. Using immunoSEQ multiplex PCR, the repertoire was profiled, and TCRdb retains in-frame clones only, with some absent. This table holds fewer than 500,000 clones, roughly 89% found once. Sequenced: peripheral blood. The receptors come from a woman between 25 and 40 years old with active or convalescent COVID-19.

This clone has just one count. J is TRBJ2-1 and V is TRBV11-2; 8 bases match TRBD2. The germline V gene encodes CDR1 SGHAT and CDR2 FQNNGV. V was clipped by 7 bases and J by 7 bases; unmatched bases: 6. The CDR3 has 13 amino acids. CDR3 DNA sequence: TGTGCCAGCACCTTTAGCGGGGAGAATGAGCAGTTCTTC. It yields the protein CASTFSGENEQFF.

The chain joins TRBV6-5 to TRBJ1-4; D possibly corresponds to TRBD1 (5 bases). The germline V gene encodes CDR1 MNHEY and CDR2 SVGAGI. V lost 5 bases, J lost 7 bases, and 14 bases lay in between. The CDR3 spans 14 residues. CDR3 in amino acids: CASSTQGVVEKLFF. In DNA, the CDR3 is TGTGCCAGCAGTACGCAGGGCGTTGTTGAAAAACTGTTTTTT.

The chain couples TRBV6-5 to TRBJ2-6; D call uncertain. The length of the CDR3 is 14 residues. V was cut by 7 bases and J by 0 bases, with 7 bases left in between. Germline V lookup: CDR1 MNHEY, CDR2 SVGAGI. CDR3 sequence reads: CASTPGSGANVLTF. CDR3 sequence (DNA): TGTGCCAGCACTCCCGGCTCTGGGGCCAACGTCCTGACTTTC.

This clone turned up a few times. J is TRBJ2-3 and V is TRBV4-1; TRBD2 matches at 7 bases. V lost 4 bases to trimming and J lost 4 bases; unmatched junction nucleotides: 11. The CDR3 sequence is 16 residues long. Germline CDR1 is MGHRA and CDR2 is YSYEKL. CDR3 amino acids: CASSPGGGYGADTQYF. DNA for the CDR3: TGCGCCAGCAGCCCGGGGGGAGGTTATGGGGCAGATACGCAGTATTTT.

This chain connects TRBV3-1 (or the pseudogene TRBV3-2) to TRBJ1-2; the match to TRBD1 covers 10 bases. The CDR3 has 14 residues. V lost 3 bases, J lost 5 bases, and 3 bases stayed unmatched. Germline CDR1 is LGHDT and CDR2 is YNNKEL (reference sequence). The CDR3 bases are TGTGCCAGCAGCCACCGGACAGGGGGGTATGGCTACACCTTC. Its protein product is CASSHRTGGYGYTF.

The V call is TRBV7-9, the J call TRBJ1-4; possibly TRBD1 for D (6 bases). The CDR3 runs 15 residues. Per germline, CDR1 SEHNR and CDR2 FQNEAQ (reference sequence). The V and J ends lost 5 bases and 8 bases respectively, with 18 bases between them. The CDR3 sequence is CASSRGAGAAEKLFF. CDR3 DNA: TGTGCCAGCAGCAGGGGAGCGGGGGCCGCAGAAAAACTGTTTTTT.

Worth noting for this clone: Compared with germline, one end of the junction differs, possibly owing to a read error. The chain combines TRBV6-2 or TRBV6-3 with TRBJ2-3; no clear D gene. The CDR3 has 15 amino acids. Germline V gene sequence: CDR1 MNHEY, CDR2 SVGEGT. As DNA, the CDR3 is TGTGCCAGCAGTTACACAGAGACCAGCACGGATACGCAGTATTTT. It translates to CASSYTETSTDTQYF.

This chain joins TRBV6-6 and TRBJ1-1; TRBD1 agrees at 7 bases. The CDR3 extends over 15 amino acids. With 6 bases clipped from V and 5 bases from J, the junction kept 12 bases outside the gene matches. In germline, CDR1 is MNHNY, CDR2 SVGAGI (reference sequence). The CDR3 loop reads CASSTRQGTGTEAFF. The CDR3 DNA follows: TGTGCCAGCAGCACCCGACAGGGTACCGGGACTGAAGCTTTCTTT.

This clone showed up just once. This chain uses TRBV12-1 with TRBJ1-1; the tabulated D call, TRBD1, remains unverified against the DNA. TRBV12-1 is described as a pseudogene. This CDR3 region has 13 residues. The chain's CDR3 is CASSKQGTPEAFF. In DNA, the CDR3 is TGTGCCAGCAGCAAACAGGGTACCCCTGAAGCTTTCTTT.

The rearrangement links TRBV4-2 to TRBJ2-1; TRBD2 matches at 12 bases. In germline, CDR1 is LGHNA, CDR2 YNFKEQ. J lost 8 bases, V lost 0 bases, and 11 bases had no gene match. The CDR3 has 18 amino acids. Written as DNA, the CDR3 is TGTGCCAGCAGCCAAGATCTGCTAGCGGGGGGGCCAGTTTATGAGCAGTTCTTC. Translating gives CASSQDLLAGGPVYEQFF.

This clone was counted only a few times. This chain connects TRBV5-1 to TRBJ1-5, with TRBD1 identical over 9 bases. The CDR3 runs 15 residues. Germline V gives CDR1 SGHRS, CDR2 YFSETQ. Losses at the gene ends were 4 bases for V and 5 bases for J; bases not matched to a gene: 7. CDR3 amino acids: CASSPGQGWDQPQHF. The CDR3 nucleotides are TGCGCCAGCAGCCCAGGACAGGGGTGGGATCAGCCCCAGCATTTT.

The genes are TRBV29-1 and TRBJ1-5, with TRBD1 as a possible D gene (5 bases). V was trimmed by 5 bases and J by 4 bases, leaving 15 bases between them. The V gene's germline CDR1 is SQVTM and CDR2 ANQGSEA. The CDR3 covers 14 residues. CDR3 bases: TGCAGCGTTTGTTTGGGCCCAGGGAATCAGCCCCAGCATTTT. Residues: CSVCLGPGNQPQHF.

The chain links TRBV7-7 to TRBJ2-2, with no clear D. Trimming removed 5 bases at V and 0 bases at J, with 10 bases between. This CDR3 is built from 15 residues. The V gene's germline CDR1 is SSHAT and CDR2 FNYEAQ (reference sequence). The CDR3 protein is CASSPQLSNTGELFF. CDR3 DNA sequence: TGTGCCAGCAGCCCGCAGTTATCGAACACCGGGGAGCTGTTTTTT.

This chain links TRBV24-1 with TRBJ2-5; 8 bases match TRBD2. This CDR3 comprises 16 residues. With V trimmed by 3 bases and J by 3 bases, 8 bases remained unmatched. Germline V gene data show CDR1 as KGHDR and CDR2 as SFDVKD. The CDR3 loop is CATSDPSLRGEETQYF. CDR3 DNA: TGTGCCACCAGTGATCCAAGCCTGCGGGGGGAAGAGACCCAGTACTTC.

This chain joins TRBV7-9 and TRBJ2-7; D call uncertain. V shed 3 bases and J shed 3 bases, with 12 bases lying between them. There are 14 residues in the CDR3. CDR1 and CDR2 from the germline V gene are SEHNR and FQNEAQ (reference sequence). The chain's CDR3 is CASSFSGRGYEQYF. The CDR3 coding sequence is TGTGCCAGCAGCTTTTCCGGAAGAGGCTACGAGCAGTACTTC.